The present entry profiles one T cell receptor beta chain with its context. These data come from a study of blood T cell repertoires in COVID-19. Study at large: Some COVID-19 samples were acute and others convalescent; all came from the United States, Italy and Spain. Sources were T cells, B-cell-depleted T cells, or PBMCs; the material itself was cDNA or gDNA.

Profiling relied on immunoSEQ multiplex PCR, and the TCRdb table lists in-frame clones only, not all of them. In the table there are approximately 170,000 clones, under 85% of which are singletons. V lost 0 bases to trimming and J lost 7 bases; unmatched junction nucleotides: 3. CDR3 length: 16 amino acids. Germline loops: CDR1 ENHRY, CDR2 SYGVKD. The clonotype originates from a man between 45 and 60 years old who had recovered from COVID-19. The sequencing sample was made of PBMCs or T cells enriched from blood (not recorded which). The V gene is TRBV10-3, the J gene TRBJ1-6; 10 bases match TRBD1. For the CDR3, the DNA is TGTGCCATCAGTGAGTCGGGGACAGGGGTAAATTCACCCCTCCACTTT. As protein: CAISESGTGVNSPLHF.